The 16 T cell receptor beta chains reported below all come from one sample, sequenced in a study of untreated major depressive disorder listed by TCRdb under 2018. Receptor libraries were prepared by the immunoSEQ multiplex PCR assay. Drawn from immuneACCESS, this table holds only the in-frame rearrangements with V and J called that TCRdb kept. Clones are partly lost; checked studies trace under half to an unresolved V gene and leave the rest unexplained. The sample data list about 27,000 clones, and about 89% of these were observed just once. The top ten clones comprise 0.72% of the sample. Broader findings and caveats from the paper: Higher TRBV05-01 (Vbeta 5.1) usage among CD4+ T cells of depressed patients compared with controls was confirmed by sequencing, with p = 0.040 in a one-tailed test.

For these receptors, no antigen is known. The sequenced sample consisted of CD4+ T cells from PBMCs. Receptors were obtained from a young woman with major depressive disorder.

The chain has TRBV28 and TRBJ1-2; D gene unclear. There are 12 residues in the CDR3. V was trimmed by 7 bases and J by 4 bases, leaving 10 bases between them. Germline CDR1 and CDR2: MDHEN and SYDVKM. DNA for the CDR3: TGTGCCAGCACCACGACTATCTATGGCTACACCTTC. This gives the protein CASTTTIYGYTF.

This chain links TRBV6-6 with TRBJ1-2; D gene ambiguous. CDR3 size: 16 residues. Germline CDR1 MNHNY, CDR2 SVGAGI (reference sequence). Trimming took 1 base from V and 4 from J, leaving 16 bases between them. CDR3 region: CASSYFPMDDSYGYTF. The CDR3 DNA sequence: TGTGCCAGCAGTTACTTTCCGATGGATGACTCCTATGGCTACACCTTC.

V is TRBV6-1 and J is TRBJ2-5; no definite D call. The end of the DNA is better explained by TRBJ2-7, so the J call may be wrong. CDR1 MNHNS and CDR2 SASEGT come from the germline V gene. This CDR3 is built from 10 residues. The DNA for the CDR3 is TGTGCCAGCAGTTACTACGAGCAGTACTTC. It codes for CASSYYEQYF.

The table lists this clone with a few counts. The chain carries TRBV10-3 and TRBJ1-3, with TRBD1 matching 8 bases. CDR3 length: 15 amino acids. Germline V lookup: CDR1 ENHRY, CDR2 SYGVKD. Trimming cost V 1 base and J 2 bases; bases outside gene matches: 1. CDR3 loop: CAISELQGAGNTIYF. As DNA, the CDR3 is TGTGCCATCAGTGAGTTACAGGGGGCTGGAAACACCATATATTTT.

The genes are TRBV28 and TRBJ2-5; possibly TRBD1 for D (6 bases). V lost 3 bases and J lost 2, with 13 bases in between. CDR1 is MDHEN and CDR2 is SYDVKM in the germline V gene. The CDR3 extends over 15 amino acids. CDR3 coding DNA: TGTGCCAGCAGTTTTGGGTCAGGGGTACAAGAGACCCAGTACTTC. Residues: CASSFGSGVQETQYF.

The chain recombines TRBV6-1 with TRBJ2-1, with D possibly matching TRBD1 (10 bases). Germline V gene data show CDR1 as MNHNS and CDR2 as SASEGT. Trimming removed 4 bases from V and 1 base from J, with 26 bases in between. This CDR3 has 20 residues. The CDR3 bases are TGTGCCAGCAGTGCCCGGGACAGGGGATTAGCGGGAGAGTCCTACAATGAGCAGTTCTTC. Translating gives CASSARDRGLAGESYNEQFF.

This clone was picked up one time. CDR3 loop: CAGGGTSPHYGYTF. Here the CDR3 DNA reads TGTGCCGGGGGGGGCACCTCGCCCCACTATGGCTACACCTTC. This chain links TRBV7-9 with TRBJ1-2; D might be TRBD1 (6 bases). Deletions cut 11 bases from V and 3 bases from J, with 19 bases between. The CDR3 covers 14 residues. CDR1 SEHNR and CDR2 FQNEAQ come from the germline V gene (reference sequence). The full variable domain, its missing parts supplied by reference TRBV7-9 and TRBJ1-2, is DTGVSQNPRHKITKRGQNVTFRCDPISEHNRLYWYRQTLGQGPEFLTYFQNEAQLEKSRLLSDRFSAERPKGSFSTLEIQRTEQGDSAMYLCAGGGTSPHYGYTFGSGTRLTVV.

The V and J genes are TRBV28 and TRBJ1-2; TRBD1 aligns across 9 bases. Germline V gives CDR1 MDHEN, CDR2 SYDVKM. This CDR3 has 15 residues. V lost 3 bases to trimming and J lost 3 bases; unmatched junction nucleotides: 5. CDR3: CASSFGTGRDYGYTF. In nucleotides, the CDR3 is TGTGCCAGCAGTTTTGGGACAGGGCGGGACTATGGCTACACCTTC.

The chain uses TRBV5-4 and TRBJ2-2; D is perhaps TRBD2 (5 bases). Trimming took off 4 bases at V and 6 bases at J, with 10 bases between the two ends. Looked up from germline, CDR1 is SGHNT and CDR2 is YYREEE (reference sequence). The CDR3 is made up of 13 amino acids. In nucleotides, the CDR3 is TGTGCCAGCAGCCCTTTGGGAGCCGGGGAGCTGTTTTTT. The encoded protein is CASSPLGAGELFF. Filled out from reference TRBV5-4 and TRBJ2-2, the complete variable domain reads ETGVTQSPTHLIKTRGQQVTLRCSSQSGHNTVSWYQQALGQGPQFIFQYYREEENGRGNFPPRFSGLQFPNYSSELNVNALELDDSALYLCASSPLGAGELFFGEGSRLTVL.

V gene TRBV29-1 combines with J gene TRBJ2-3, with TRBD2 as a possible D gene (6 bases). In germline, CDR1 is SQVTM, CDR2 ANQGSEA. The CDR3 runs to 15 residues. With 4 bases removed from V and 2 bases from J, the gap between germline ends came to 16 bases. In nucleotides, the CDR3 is TGCAGCGTTGTGCCGATTGGGGGGACCACAGATACGCAGTATTTT. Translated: CSVVPIGGTTDTQYF.

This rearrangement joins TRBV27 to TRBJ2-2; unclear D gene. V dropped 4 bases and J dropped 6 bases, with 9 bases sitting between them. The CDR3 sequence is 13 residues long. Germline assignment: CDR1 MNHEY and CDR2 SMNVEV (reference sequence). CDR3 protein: CASSYAVAGELFF. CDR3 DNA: TGTGCCAGCAGTTACGCGGTCGCCGGGGAGCTGTTTTTT.

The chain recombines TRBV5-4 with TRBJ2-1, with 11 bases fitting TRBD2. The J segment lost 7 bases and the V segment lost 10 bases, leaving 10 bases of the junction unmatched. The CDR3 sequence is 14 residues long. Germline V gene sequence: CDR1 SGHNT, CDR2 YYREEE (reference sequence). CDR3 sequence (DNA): TGTGCCCTAAAGACTAGCGGGGTTCGGAATGAGCAGTTCTTC. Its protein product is CALKTSGVRNEQFF.

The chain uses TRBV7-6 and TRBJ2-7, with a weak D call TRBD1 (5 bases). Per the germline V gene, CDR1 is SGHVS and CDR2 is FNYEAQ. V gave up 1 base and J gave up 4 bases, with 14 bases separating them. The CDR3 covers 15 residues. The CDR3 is CASSLGSAKGYEQYF. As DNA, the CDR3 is TGTGCCAGCAGCTTAGGTTCAGCTAAGGGGTACGAGCAGTACTTC.

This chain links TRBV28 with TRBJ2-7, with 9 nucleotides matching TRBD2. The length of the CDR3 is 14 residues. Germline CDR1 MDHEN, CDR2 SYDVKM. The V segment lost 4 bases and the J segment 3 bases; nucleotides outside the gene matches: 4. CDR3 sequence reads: CASSSPAGGYEQYF. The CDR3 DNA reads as TGTGCCAGCAGTTCCCCAGCGGGAGGCTACGAGCAGTACTTC.

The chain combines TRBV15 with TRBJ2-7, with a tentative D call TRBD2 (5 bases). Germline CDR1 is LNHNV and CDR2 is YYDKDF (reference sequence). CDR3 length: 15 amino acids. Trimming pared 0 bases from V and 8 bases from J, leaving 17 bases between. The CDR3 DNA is TGTGCCACCAGCAGAGATCGGGAAGGAGACTCGCAGCAGTACTTC. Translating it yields CATSRDREGDSQQYF.

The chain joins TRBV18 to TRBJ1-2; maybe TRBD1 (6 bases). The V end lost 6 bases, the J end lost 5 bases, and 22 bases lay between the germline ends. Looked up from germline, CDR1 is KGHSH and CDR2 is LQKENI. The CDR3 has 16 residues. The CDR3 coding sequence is TGTGCCAGCTCGCACAGCCGGACAGTCCTCATTTATGGCTACACCTTC. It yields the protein CASSHSRTVLIYGYTF. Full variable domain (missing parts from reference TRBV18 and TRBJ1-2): NAGVMQNPRHLVRRRGQEARLRCSPMKGHSHVYWYRQLPEEGLKFMVYLQKENIIDESGMPKERFSAEFPKEGPSILRIQQVVRGDSAAYFCASSHSRTVLIYGYTFGSGTRLTVV.